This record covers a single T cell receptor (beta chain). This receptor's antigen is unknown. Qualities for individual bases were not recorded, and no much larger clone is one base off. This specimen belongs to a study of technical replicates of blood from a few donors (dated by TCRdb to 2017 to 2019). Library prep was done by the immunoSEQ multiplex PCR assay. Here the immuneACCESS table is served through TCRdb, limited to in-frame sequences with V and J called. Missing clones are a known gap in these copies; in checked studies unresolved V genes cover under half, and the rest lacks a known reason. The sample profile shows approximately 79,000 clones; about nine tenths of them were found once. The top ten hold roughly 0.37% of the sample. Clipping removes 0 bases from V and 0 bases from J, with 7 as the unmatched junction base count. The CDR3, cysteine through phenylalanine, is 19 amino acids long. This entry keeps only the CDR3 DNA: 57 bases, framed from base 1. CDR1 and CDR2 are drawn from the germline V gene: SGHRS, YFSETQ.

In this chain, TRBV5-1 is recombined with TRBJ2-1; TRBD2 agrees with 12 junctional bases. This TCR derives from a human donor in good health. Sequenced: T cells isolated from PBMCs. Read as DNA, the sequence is TGCGCCAGCAGCTTGGGCCCTAGCGGGAGGGCCTTCTCCTACAATGAGCAGTTCTTC. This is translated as CASSLGPSGRAFSYNEQFF.